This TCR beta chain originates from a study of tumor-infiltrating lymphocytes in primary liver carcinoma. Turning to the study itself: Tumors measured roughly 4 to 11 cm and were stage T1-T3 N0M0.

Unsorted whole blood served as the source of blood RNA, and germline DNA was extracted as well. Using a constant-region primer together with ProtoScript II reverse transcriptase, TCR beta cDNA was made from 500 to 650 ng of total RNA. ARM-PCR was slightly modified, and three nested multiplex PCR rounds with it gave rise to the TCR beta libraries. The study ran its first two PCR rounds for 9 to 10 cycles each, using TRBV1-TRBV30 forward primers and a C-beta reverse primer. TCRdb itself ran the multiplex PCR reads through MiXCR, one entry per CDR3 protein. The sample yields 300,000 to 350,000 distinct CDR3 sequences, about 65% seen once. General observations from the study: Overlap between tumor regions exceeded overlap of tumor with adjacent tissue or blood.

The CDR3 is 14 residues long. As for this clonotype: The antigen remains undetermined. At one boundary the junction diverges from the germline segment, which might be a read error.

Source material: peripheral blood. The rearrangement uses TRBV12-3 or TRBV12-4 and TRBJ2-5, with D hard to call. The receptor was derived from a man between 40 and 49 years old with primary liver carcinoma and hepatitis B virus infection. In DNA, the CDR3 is TGTGTCAGCACCCTAGGTGATTCCCAAGAGACACAGTACTTC. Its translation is CVSTLGDSQETQYF.